Each of the 27 T cell receptor beta chains below was sequenced from the same sample in a study of T cell changes during pregnancy in multiple sclerosis. Libraries were prepared by immunoSEQ multiplex PCR; TCRdb keeps only in-frame clonotypes and omits some of them. The sample yields 35,000 to 40,000 clones, roughly 90% seen once. The sample consisted of CD8+ T cells from peripheral blood mononuclear cells, taken in the third trimester of pregnancy. These receptor sequences come from a female donor with multiple sclerosis, enrolled in a pregnancy study.

The chain couples TRBV7-9 to TRBJ2-5; maybe TRBD2 (5 bases). V lost 4 bases and J lost 5, with 17 bases in between. Germline assignment: CDR1 SEHNR and CDR2 FQNEAQ (reference sequence). There are 15 residues in the CDR3. In DNA form, the CDR3 reads TGTGCCAGCAGCTCGATAGGACTCCTCCCGGAGACCCAGTACTTC. Its protein product is CASSSIGLLPETQYF.

V gene TRBV28 combines with J gene TRBJ2-2; D is possibly TRBD1 (6 bases). This CDR3 is 19 amino acids long. Trimming left V 3 bases short and J 1 base short, with 21 bases between. Per germline, CDR1 MDHEN and CDR2 SYDVKM. CDR3 DNA sequence: TGTGCCAGCAGTTTTGGGTCAGCGGCAGGGGCATTGAACACCGGGGAGCTGTTTTTT. Translated: CASSFGSAAGALNTGELFF.

The rearrangement uses TRBV19 and TRBJ1-2, with TRBD1 matching over 11 bases. Trimming removed 5 bases from V and 7 bases from J; junction bases left unmatched: 6. The CDR3 is 14 amino acids. Germline V gene lookup returns CDR1 LNHDA and CDR2 SQIVND (reference sequence). The DNA for the CDR3 is TGTGCCAGTAGTTTTGGACAGGGGGCTGGTGGCTACACCTTC. This encodes CASSFGQGAGGYTF.

This rearrangement joins TRBV28 to TRBJ2-7; tentatively, D is TRBD2 (6 bases). The V end was cut by 4 bases, the J end by 3 bases, with 16 bases between. CDR1 is MDHEN, CDR2 SYDVKM, per germline. The CDR3 length is 15 residues. CDR3 coding DNA: TGTGCCAGCAGTTCCCCCTGGTCGGGAGACTACGAGCAGTACTTC. Residues: CASSSPWSGDYEQYF.

This chain links TRBV7-3 with TRBJ2-1; D is uncertain. With 5 bases removed from V and 3 bases from J, the gap between germline ends came to 8 bases. The CDR3 extends over 13 amino acids. Germline-derived CDR1 and CDR2 are SGHTA and FQGTGA. The CDR3 loop reads CASSTTSYNEQFF. CDR3 nucleotide sequence: TGTGCCAGCAGCACGACAAGCTACAATGAGCAGTTCTTC.

The J gene is TRBJ2-1, the V gene TRBV15; 12 positions agree with TRBD2. The CDR3 totals 17 residues. Germline assignment: CDR1 LNHNV and CDR2 YYDKDF (reference sequence). V lost 6 bases and J lost 5; bases outside the gene matches: 11. The CDR3 sequence: CATSPGLAGGANNEQFF. The CDR3 bases are TGTGCCACCAGTCCGGGACTAGCGGGCGGCGCAAACAATGAGCAGTTCTTC.

The V gene is TRBV11-2, the J gene TRBJ2-1, with a weak D call TRBD2 (5 bases). CDR3 size: 16 residues. CDR1 and CDR2 (germline): SGHAT, FQNNGV. V was pared by 5 bases and J by 0 bases, with 14 bases between. For the CDR3, the DNA is TGTGCCAGCAGCCAAGAGCGGAAGGGCTCCTACAATGAGCAGTTCTTC. Translated, it gives CASSQERKGSYNEQFF.

This clone was recorded only once. The chain uses TRBV13 and TRBJ2-5, with D perhaps matching TRBD1 (6 bases). There are 14 residues in the CDR3. Germline V CDR1 and CDR2: PRHDT, FYEKMQ (reference sequence). The V end lost 2 bases, the J end lost 5 bases, and 12 bases lay between the germline ends. The CDR3 DNA reads TGTGCCAGCAGCTTAAGGGGGATGAGGGAGACCCAGTACTTC. Translated: CASSLRGMRETQYF.

The chain uses TRBV6-6 and TRBJ2-1; D possibly corresponds to TRBD1 (6 bases). Germline CDR1 and CDR2: MNHNY and SVGAGI (reference sequence). V gave up 2 bases and J gave up 0 bases, with 11 bases separating them. The CDR3 runs to 16 residues. The DNA for the CDR3 is TGTGCCAGCAGTTACCTGACAGGCAGCTCCTACAATGAGCAGTTCTTC. It codes for CASSYLTGSSYNEQFF.

The chain is built from TRBV9 and TRBJ2-1; possible D gene TRBD1, 6 bases. CDR1 is SGDLS, CDR2 YYNGEE, per germline. V lost 3 bases and J 2 bases, leaving 12 bases between the germline ends. CDR3 length: 15 amino acids. The CDR3 loop is CASSARDTAYNEQFF. CDR3 DNA: TGTGCCAGCAGCGCCCGGGACACAGCCTACAATGAGCAGTTCTTC.

V usage is TRBV29-1 and J usage is TRBJ2-3; TRBD2 agrees at 8 bases. The V segment lost 3 bases and the J segment 4 bases; nucleotides outside the gene matches: 6. There are 14 residues in the CDR3. The germline V gene encodes CDR1 SQVTM and CDR2 ANQGSEA. The CDR3 region has the DNA TGCAGCGTTGAGGGGCGGGAGGAGCCAGATACGCAGTATTTT. Amino acids: CSVEGREEPDTQYF.

V is TRBV4-3 and J is TRBJ1-5, with D unclear. Trimming took off 0 bases at V and 7 bases at J, with 7 bases between the two ends. Germline V gene sequence: CDR1 LGHNA, CDR2 YSLEER. The CDR3 runs to 13 residues. The CDR3 DNA follows: TGCGCCAGCAGCCAAGAAACATGGCAGCCCCAGCATTTT. Its translation is CASSQETWQPQHF.

The rearrangement uses TRBV5-4 and TRBJ2-1, with 9 bases fitting TRBD2. Germline-derived CDR1 and CDR2 are SGHNT and YYREEE (reference sequence). V was clipped by 0 bases and J by 4 bases; unmatched bases: 5. The CDR3 spans 16 residues. The CDR3 sequence: CASSLVGLAVYNEQFF. The CDR3 nucleotides read TGTGCCAGCAGCTTGGTGGGACTAGCAGTTTACAATGAGCAGTTCTTC.

V and J are TRBV18 and TRBJ1-1, with D possibly TRBD1 on 5 matching bases. The germline gives CDR1 KGHSH, CDR2 LQKENI. Trimming took off 3 bases at V and 0 bases at J, with 11 bases between the two ends. The length of the CDR3 is 15 residues. The CDR3 loop is CASSPETVVNTEAFF. CDR3 bases: TGTGCCAGCTCACCCGAGACAGTTGTGAACACTGAAGCTTTCTTT.

The gene calls are TRBV19 and TRBJ2-7, with D possibly being TRBD1 (6 bases). Trimming stripped 4 bases from V and 3 bases from J, with 10 bases between. CDR1 and CDR2 from the germline V gene are LNHDA and SQIVND (reference sequence). The CDR3 loop spans 13 amino acids. CDR3 in DNA: TGTGCCAGTAGTACGGGACATGGCTACGAGCAGTACTTC. Translated, it gives CASSTGHGYEQYF. Based on the CDR3 plus reference TRBV19 and TRBJ2-7, the full variable domain is DGGITQSPKYLFRKEGQNVTLSCEQNLNHDAMYWYRQDPGQGLRLIYYSQIVNDFQKGDIAEGYSVSREKKESFPLTVTSAQKNPTAFYLCASSTGHGYEQYFGPGTRLTVT.

This clone was observed once. This chain uses TRBV20-1 with TRBJ2-1; maybe TRBD2 (5 bases). CDR1 and CDR2 (germline): DFQATT, SNEGSKA (reference sequence). Trimming stripped 4 bases from V and 7 bases from J, with 8 bases between. CDR3 length: 11 amino acids. The CDR3 spells CSAILANEQFF. The CDR3, as DNA: TGCAGTGCTATTCTAGCAAATGAGCAGTTCTTC.

The rearrangement uses TRBV6-5 and TRBJ2-3, with TRBD2 matching over 11 bases. Trimming at V came to 8 bases and at J to 4 bases, leaving 2 bases not matched to a gene. CDR1 MNHEY and CDR2 SVGAGI come from the germline V gene. The CDR3 totals 13 residues. CDR3 protein: CASVAGGSDTQYF. In DNA, the CDR3 is TGTGCCAGCGTAGCGGGGGGGTCAGATACGCAGTATTTT.

This chain joins TRBV7-9 and TRBJ2-1, with D maybe TRBD1 (6 bases). V lost 4 bases and J lost 8, with 12 bases in between. This CDR3 contains 13 residues. Germline V gene data show CDR1 as SEHNR and CDR2 as FQNEAQ (reference sequence). CDR3 nucleotides: TGTGCCAGCAGCTCTAACAGGGCCCATGAGCAGTTCTTC. Protein: CASSSNRAHEQFF.

The CDR3 DNA reads as TGTGCCTGGAGTGGAGGGTCCTATGGCTACACCTTC. Amino acids: CAWSGGSYGYTF. This chain connects TRBV30 to TRBJ1-2; D is ambiguous. The ends were cut back, 1 base at V and 4 bases at J, with 7 bases in the middle. The CDR3 runs to 12 residues. The germline V gene has CDR1 GTSNPN and CDR2 SVGIG (reference sequence).

The chain uses TRBV7-2 and TRBJ2-7; 10 bases are a match to TRBD1. CDR1 is SGHTA and CDR2 is FQGNSA in the germline V gene. The CDR3 has 14 amino acids. The junction had 4 bases not matched to a gene; V was cut back by 4 bases and J by 4 bases. The CDR3 DNA reads TGTGCCAGCAGCTCGGGACAGGGGTATTACGAGCAGTACTTC. It yields the protein CASSSGQGYYEQYF.

The rearrangement links TRBV5-6 to TRBJ2-7, with a tentative D call TRBD1 (6 bases). V lost 4 bases, J lost 3 bases, and 11 bases lay in between. Germline V CDR1 and CDR2: SGHDT, YYEEEE. The CDR3 contains 13 residues. The CDR3 bases are TGTGCCAGCAGCGCGGACAGTTTCTACGAGCAGTACTTC. This codes for CASSADSFYEQYF.

J is TRBJ1-1 and V is TRBV6-5; 8 bases agree with TRBD1. The germline V gene encodes CDR1 MNHEY and CDR2 SVGAGI. There are 12 residues in the CDR3. The V segment lost 11 bases and the J segment 5 bases; nucleotides outside the gene matches: 7. CDR3 protein: CASFTGGTEAFF. CDR3 DNA: TGTGCCTCCTTCACAGGGGGGACTGAAGCTTTCTTT.

The V gene is TRBV9, the J gene TRBJ2-1; D is possibly TRBD2 (6 bases). V shed 2 bases and J shed 6 bases, with 12 bases lying between them. Germline V CDR1 and CDR2: SGDLS, YYNGEE. CDR3 length: 14 amino acids. This chain's CDR3 is CASSVGQGGNEQFF. The CDR3 DNA follows: TGTGCCAGCAGCGTGGGGCAGGGAGGCAATGAGCAGTTCTTC. Filled out from reference TRBV9 and TRBJ2-1, the complete variable domain reads DSGVTQTPKHLITATGQRVTLRCSPRSGDLSVYWYQQSLDQGLQFLIQYYNGEERAKGNILERFSAQQFPDLHSELNLSSLELGDSALYFCASSVGQGGNEQFFGPGTRLTVL.

The gene calls are TRBV19 and TRBJ1-2; D not resolved. The germline V gene encodes CDR1 LNHDA and CDR2 SQIVND (reference sequence). CDR3 length: 15 residues. With 2 bases removed from V and 6 bases from J, the gap between germline ends came to 16 bases. This CDR3 is CASSIFSSGMNGYTF. DNA for the CDR3: TGTGCCAGTAGTATATTTTCGTCCGGGATGAATGGCTACACCTTC.

The chain recombines TRBV7-2 with TRBJ2-7; 10 nucleotides align to TRBD1. CDR3 length equals 13 residues. The germline V gene has CDR1 SGHTA and CDR2 FQGNSA. The V segment lost 4 bases and the J segment 5 bases; nucleotides outside the gene matches: 2. CDR3 sequence (DNA): TGTGCCAGCAGCTCCGGGACAGGGGACGAGCAGTACTTC. Protein sequence: CASSSGTGDEQYF. The variable domain in full, completed from reference TRBV7-2 and TRBJ2-7, reads GAGVSQSPSNKVTEKGKDVELRCDPISGHTALYWYRQSLGQGLEFLIYFQGNSAPDKSGLPSDRFSAERTGGSVSTLTIQRTQQEDSAVYLCASSSGTGDEQYFGPGTRLTVT.

This clone was detected once. The chain carries TRBV28 and TRBJ1-4, with D possibly being TRBD1 (6 bases). Germline-derived CDR1 and CDR2 are MDHEN and SYDVKM. Trimming cost V 2 bases and J 3 bases, with 13 bases left between them. The CDR3 extends over 16 amino acids. CDR3 sequence: CASSLIGEGANEKLFF. CDR3 sequence (DNA): TGTGCCAGCAGTTTAATCGGGGAGGGGGCTAATGAAAAACTGTTTTTT.

This chain uses TRBV5-1 with TRBJ2-2, with D possibly TRBD2 on 5 matching bases. Germline V gene lookup returns CDR1 SGHRS and CDR2 YFSETQ. The length of the CDR3 is 16 residues. V was pared by 2 bases and J by 4 bases, with 15 bases between. The CDR3 DNA sequence: TGCGCCAGCAGCTTTGGTGGGAGCCTAGCCACCGGGGAGCTGTTTTTT. It translates to CASSFGGSLATGELFF.